A selection of T cell receptor beta chains follows, all from one sample in a study of shared T cell receptors in the human thymus. Sequencing was performed with immunoSEQ multiplex PCR; in TCRdb, only in-frame clones are kept and a portion is missing. The table includes 650,000 to 950,000 clones, around 85% detected once. Separately, the same data were catalogued under a study of human thymus T cells.

Sequencing was carried out using thymocytes. These receptors were collected from a girl under three years old with a congenital heart defect. CDR3s include the opening cysteine and the closing phenylalanine or tryptophan. D genes are given only for firm matches. Expanded clones get a size class; other rows say once, few or many, or leave the size out.

>TRBD1|TRBJ2-7|TRBV4-1|-
CASSLRTGSYEQYF
TGCGCCAGCAGCCTAAGGACAGGGTCCTACGAGCAGTACTTC
>-|TRBJ2-1|TRBV2|-
CASVQQGAGGYNEQFF
TGTGCCAGCGTACAACAGGGAGCTGGGGGCTACAATGAGCAGTTCTTC
>TRBD1|TRBJ2-3|TRBV28|-
CASSSRDRGTDTQYF
TGTGCCAGCAGTTCTCGGGACAGGGGTACAGATACGCAGTATTTT
>TRBD1|TRBJ1-4|TRBV18|-
CASSQTRTVNEKLTFCRDRFF
TGTGCCAGCTCACAAACGAGGACAGTGAATGAAAAACTCACTTTTTGCCGGGACAGGTTTTTT
>-|TRBJ2-7|TRBV10-3|-
CAISESSYWASYEQYF
TGTGCCATCAGTGAGTCCTCGTATTGGGCCAGCTACGAGCAGTACTTC
>-|TRBJ1-1|TRBV5-1|-
CASSPEGWNTEAFF
TGCGCCAGCAGCCCCGAGGGTTGGAACACTGAAGCTTTCTTT
>-|TRBJ2-1|TRBV25-1|-
CASSEYPPKEQFF
TGTGCCAGCAGTGAATATCCCCCCAAAGAGCAGTTCTTC
>TRBD1|TRBJ2-1|TRBV5-8|-
CASSSTGDSNEQFF
TGTGCCAGCAGCTCGACAGGGGATAGCAATGAGCAGTTCTTC
>-|TRBJ2-3|TRBV27|few
CASSSKGLTQYF
TGTGCCAGCAGTTCAAAGGGACTTACGCAGTATTTT
>TRBD2|TRBJ2-5|TRBV5-1|-
CASSLGLAGGPGSQYF
TGCGCCAGCAGCTTGGGTCTAGCGGGGGGGCCCGGGTCCCAGTACTTC
>TRBD1|TRBJ1-2|TRBV19|-
CASRILRDRGYVNYGYTF
TGTGCCAGTAGAATACTCCGGGACAGGGGCTACGTTAACTATGGCTACACCTTC
>-|TRBJ1-1|TRBV21-1|-
CASSRSSGPGRGNTEAFF
TGTGCCAGCAGCAGGTCCTCGGGACCGGGGAGGGGGAACACTGAAGCTTTCTTT
>TRBD1|TRBJ2-7|TRBV7-3|-
CASSRVPGDREYHEQYF
TGTGCCAGCAGCAGGGTTCCAGGGGACAGGGAGTACCACGAGCAGTACTTC
>-|TRBJ2-2|TRBV7-2|-
CASSCPSRMAGELFF
TGTGCCAGCAGCTGTCCGTCCAGAATGGCCGGGGAGCTGTTTTTT
>-|TRBJ2-7|TRBV4-1|-
CASSPTRDGSSYEQYF
TGCGCCAGCAGCCCCACAAGGGATGGGAGCTCCTACGAGCAGTACTTC
>TRBD2|TRBJ2-1|TRBV5-1|-
CASSVGTSGGDYNEQFF
TGCGCCAGCAGCGTAGGGACTAGCGGGGGGGACTACAATGAGCAGTTCTTC
>-|TRBJ2-7|TRBV14|-
CASSQDRRSYEQYF
TGTGCCAGCAGCCAAGATAGGAGGAGCTACGAGCAGTACTTC
>TRBD2|TRBJ2-3|TRBV18|-
CASSPVRLAGGNSTDTQYF
TGTGCCAGCTCACCGGTCCGTCTAGCGGGGGGAAATAGCACAGATACGCAGTATTTT
>-|TRBJ1-6|TRBV11-2|-
CASSEGEGQSDSPLHF
TGTGCCAGCAGCGAGGGGGAGGGGCAGTCCGATTCACCCCTCCACTTT
>TRBD1|TRBJ2-7|TRBV29-1|-
CSVEIRDRDSYEQYF
TGCAGCGTTGAGATCCGGGACAGGGACTCCTACGAGCAGTACTTC
>-|TRBJ1-4|TRBV15|-
CATSSYRVNEKLFF
TGTGCCACCAGCAGTTACAGGGTTAATGAAAAACTGTTTTTT
>-|TRBJ1-1|TRBV7-7|-
CASRRIIPKGYTEAFF
TGTGCCAGCAGACGCATTATACCGAAGGGGTACACTGAAGCTTTCTTT
>TRBD2|TRBJ2-1|TRBV27|once
CASSLGLAGGPPHNEQFF
TGTGCCAGCAGTTTGGGACTAGCGGGGGGGCCGCCACACAATGAGCAGTTCTTC
>-|TRBJ1-1|TRBV7-3|-
CASSLGATGEAFF
TGTGCCAGCAGCTTAGGGGCCACAGGGGAAGCTTTCTTT
>TRBD1|TRBJ1-1|TRBV30|-
CACTDRGVTEAFF
TGTGCCTGCACGGACAGGGGGGTCACTGAAGCTTTCTTT
>TRBD1|TRBJ1-1|TRBV27|-
CASSLASGGGANTEAFF
TGTGCCAGCAGTTTAGCGAGCGGAGGGGGCGCGAACACTGAAGCTTTCTTT
>-|TRBJ2-1|TRBV30|-
CAWSRPWRNEQFF
TGTGCCTGGAGTCGGCCTTGGCGGAATGAGCAGTTCTTC
>TRBD1|TRBJ2-1|TRBV12-5|-
CASGSAPGQDDNEQFF
TGTGCTAGTGGATCCGCTCCGGGACAGGACGACAATGAGCAGTTCTTC
>-|TRBJ1-5|TRBV2|-
CASSSDRTNQPQHF
TGTGCCAGCAGTTCCGACAGGACGAATCAGCCCCAGCATTTT
>-|TRBJ1-2|TRBV11-2|-
CASSLDLDSASRTVGYGYTF
TGTGCCAGCAGCTTAGATCTAGATTCCGCGTCCCGGACAGTCGGGTATGGCTACACCTTC
>-|TRBJ1-1|TRBV6-5|-
CASSHNRSGAFF
TGTGCCAGCAGTCACAACCGATCGGGAGCTTTCTTT
>-|TRBJ2-7|TRBV2|once
CASSHHGDTHYEQYF
TGTGCCAGCAGTCATCATGGGGACACTCACTACGAGCAGTACTTC
>TRBD1|TRBJ2-2|TRBV10-3|-
CAITKTGEYTGELFF
TGTGCCATCACCAAGACAGGGGAGTACACCGGGGAGCTGTTTTTT
>-|TRBJ1-4|TRBV25-1|-
CASRSPGGVDEKLFF
TGTGCCAGCAGGTCCCCGGGGGGAGTAGATGAAAAACTGTTTTTT
>-|TRBJ1-3|TRBV28|-
CASRQVQGVGGNTIYF
TGTGCCAGCAGGCAGGTACAGGGAGTAGGCGGAAACACCATATATTTT
>TRBD1|TRBJ1-6|TRBV19|-
CASSDTGDSPLHF
TGTGCCAGTAGTGACACAGGGGACTCACCCCTCCACTTT